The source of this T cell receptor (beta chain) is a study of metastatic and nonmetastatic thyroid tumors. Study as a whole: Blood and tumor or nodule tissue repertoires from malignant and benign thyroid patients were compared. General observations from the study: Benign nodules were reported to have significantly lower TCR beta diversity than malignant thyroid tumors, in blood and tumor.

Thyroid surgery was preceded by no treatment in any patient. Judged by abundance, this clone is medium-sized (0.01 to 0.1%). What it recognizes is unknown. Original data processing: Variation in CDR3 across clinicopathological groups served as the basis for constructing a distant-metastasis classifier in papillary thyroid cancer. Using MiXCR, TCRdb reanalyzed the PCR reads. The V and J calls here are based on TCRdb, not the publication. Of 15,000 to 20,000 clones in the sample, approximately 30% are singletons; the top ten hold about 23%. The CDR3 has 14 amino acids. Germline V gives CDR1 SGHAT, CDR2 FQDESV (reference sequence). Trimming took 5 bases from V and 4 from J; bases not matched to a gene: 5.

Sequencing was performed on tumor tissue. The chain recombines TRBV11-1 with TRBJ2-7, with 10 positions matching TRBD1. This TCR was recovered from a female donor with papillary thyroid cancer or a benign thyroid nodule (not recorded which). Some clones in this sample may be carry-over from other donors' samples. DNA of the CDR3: TGTGCCAGCAGCCACCGGGACAGGGGATACGAGCAGTACTTC. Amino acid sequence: CASSHRDRGYEQYF.